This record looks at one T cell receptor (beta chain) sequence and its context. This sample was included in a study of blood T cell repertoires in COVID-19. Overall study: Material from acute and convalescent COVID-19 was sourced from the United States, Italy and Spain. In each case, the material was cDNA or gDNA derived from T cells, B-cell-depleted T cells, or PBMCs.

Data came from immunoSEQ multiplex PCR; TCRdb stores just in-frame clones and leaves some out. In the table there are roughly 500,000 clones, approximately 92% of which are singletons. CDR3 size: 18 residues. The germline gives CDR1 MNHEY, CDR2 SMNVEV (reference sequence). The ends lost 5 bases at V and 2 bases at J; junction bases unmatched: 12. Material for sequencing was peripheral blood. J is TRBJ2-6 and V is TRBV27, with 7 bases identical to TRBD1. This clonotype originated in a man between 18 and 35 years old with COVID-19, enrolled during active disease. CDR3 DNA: TGTGCCAGCAGTCAAGTGAACAGGGGTTGGGCTGGGGCCAACGTCCTGACTTTC. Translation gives CASSQVNRGWAGANVLTF.